The source of this TCR beta chain is a study of neoadjuvant anti-PD-1 for oral cavity cancer (dated by TCRdb to the early 2020s). About the full investigation: Before curative-intent surgical resection, most patients were given three to four biweekly doses of nivolumab at 3 mg/kg. An approximately 31% response rate was observed in the parent correlative cohort, in which around 13 patients were included. Responders were defined as patients with complete response, partial response or stable disease by RECIST 1.1; non-responders were defined as patients with progression. For patients who did not progress, a fourth nivolumab dose was given around day 43, followed by definitive surgical resection on days 50-56.

The study at large found these results: Only a few patients per response group were included in the TCR analyses, and the authors called for validation in larger cohorts. Greater tumor shrinkage correlated with larger post-treatment sizes of preexisting intratumoral clones, which suggests that expansion of preexisting clones contributed to response. Higher pretreatment blood Treg/Th17 ratios correlated with both higher pretreatment blood TCRbeta clonality and lower post-treatment tumor TCRbeta clonality.

For survey sequencing of tumor libraries, mostly around 5.1 ug of input genomic DNA was used, and two replicates were run per sample. TCRbeta libraries were prepared with the immunoSEQ hsTCRbeta kit according to the manufacturer's instructions. Sequencing of the completed libraries took place using an Illumina NovaSeq 6000 S4 flow cell after they had been pooled to roughly 2.9 nM. The authors processed their data as follows. The immunoSEQ Analyzer handled quality control and preprocessing of the raw data. The analysis was restricted to productive rearrangements, with each unique CDR3 amino acid sequence defining a clonotype. Repertoire clonality was estimated as the Gini-Simpson index, which was calculated using the R package tcR. Student's t test was used to compare Gini indices, while Pearson correlation assessed associations with tumor size change. As stored in TCRdb, this immuneACCESS dataset retains in-frame rearrangements with V and J assigned. A fraction of the clones does not appear; measured against another copy, unresolved V genes explain less than half of the discrepancy, and the remainder lacks a known reason. From that table come the V and J calls and clone size; the DNA was used to work out D and trimming. This sample holds 13,000 or so clones; roughly 60% were observed only once. The ten largest clones represent about 12% of the sample.

The time point label of this sample denotes: before neoadjuvant nivolumab. Patients had been newly diagnosed with stage II-IVA oral cavity squamous cell carcinoma, and no prior systemic or radiation treatment had been given to the patients. The cohort consisted of patients with HPV-negative, locally advanced oral cavity squamous cell carcinoma. Samples were obtained from a longitudinal correlative study of a single-arm phase II trial of neoadjuvant nivolumab in oral cavity squamous cell carcinoma. Genomic DNA-based TCRbeta sequencing was performed on subject-matched pre- and post-treatment PBMCs and tumors from three responders and three non-responders. Genomic DNA was isolated from tumor tissue using the Maxwell RSC DNA from Tissue kit. Regarding this clone: There is no known antigen for this receptor. Base qualities are not provided; no much larger clone lies one nucleotide away. Distinct nucleotide sequences in the sample also encode this CDR3.

This TCR came from a person aged 35 to 85 with oral cavity squamous cell carcinoma. The input for sequencing was tumor tissue, taken before nivolumab (anti-PD-1) treatment.

The DNA sequence is TGCAGTGCCTCGGGGGGCTATGGCTACACCTTC. It translates as CSASGGYGYTF. The chain couples TRBV20-1 to TRBJ1-2, and the D gene may be TRBD1, 5 bases matching. The CDR3 has 11 amino acids, counting the end cysteine and phenylalanine. The kept DNA is CDR3 alone, 33 bases in frame from the first base. CDR1 DFQATT and CDR2 SNEGSKA are derived from the germline V gene (reference sequence). V lost 6 bases and J lost 4 bases; the stretch between them is 9 bases long.